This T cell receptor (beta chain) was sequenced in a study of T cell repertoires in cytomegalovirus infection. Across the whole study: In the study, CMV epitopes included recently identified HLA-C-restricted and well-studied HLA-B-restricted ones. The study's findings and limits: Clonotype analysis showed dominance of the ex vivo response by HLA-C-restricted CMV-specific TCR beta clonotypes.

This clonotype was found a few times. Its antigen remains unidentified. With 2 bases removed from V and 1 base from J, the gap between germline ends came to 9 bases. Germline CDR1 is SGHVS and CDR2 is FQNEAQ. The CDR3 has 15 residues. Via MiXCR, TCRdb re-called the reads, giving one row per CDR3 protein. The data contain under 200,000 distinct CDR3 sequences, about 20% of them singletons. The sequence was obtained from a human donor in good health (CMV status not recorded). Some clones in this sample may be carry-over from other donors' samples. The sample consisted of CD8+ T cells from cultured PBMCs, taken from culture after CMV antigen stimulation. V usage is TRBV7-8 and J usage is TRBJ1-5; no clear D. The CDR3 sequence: CASSLIPLSNQPQHF. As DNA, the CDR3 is TGTGCCAGCAGCTTAATTCCCCTAAGCAATCAGCCCCAGCATTTT. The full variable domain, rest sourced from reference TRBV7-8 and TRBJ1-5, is GAGVSQSPRYKVAKRGQDVALRCDPISGHVSLFWYQQALGQGPEFLTYFQNEAQLDKSGLPSDRFFAERPEGSVSTLKIQRTQQEDSAVYLCASSLIPLSNQPQHFGDGTRLSIL.